This T cell receptor (beta chain) derives from a study of OX40 agonist ivuxolimab in advanced cancers. Study-level background: The patients received agonistic anti-OX40 (CD134) antibody ivuxolimab.

The CDR3 has 14 amino acids. V lost 1 base and J 10 bases, leaving 14 bases between the germline ends. Per the germline V gene, CDR1 is MGHRA and CDR2 is YSYEKL. Sequencing was performed with immunoSEQ multiplex PCR; in TCRdb, only in-frame clones are kept and a portion is missing. In the table there are around 100,000 clones, 95% to 96% of which are singletons. Any history of autoimmune disease or systemic immunosuppression disqualified patients. This clone has only one observation. The receptor comes from an adult with an advanced solid tumor such as melanoma, head and neck, liver or kidney cancer. This sequence joins TRBV4-1 and TRBJ2-1; D is perhaps TRBD2 (5 bases). The specimen was CD4+ or CD8+ T cells sorted from blood, collected in a trial of the OX40 agonist ivuxolimab. The CDR3 protein is CASSQGIDSGEQFF. CDR3 sequence (DNA): TGCGCCAGCAGCCAAGGAATTGATTCGGGAGAGCAGTTCTTC.